One sample yielded the 9 T cell receptor beta chains listed below, sequenced in a study of identical twins (dated by TCRdb to between 2015 and 2016). The protocol used for the library was 5' RACE. This sample was sequenced with an Illumina HiSeq 2000. TCRdb trimmed the raw reads at Q25, called clones with MiXCR and kept productive beta chains. Rows are unified per CDR3 protein, each entry keeping the most common DNA and genes. The sample table lists hundreds of thousands of distinct CDR3 sequences, 18% of them with a count of one. Of the sample, less than 15% is held by the ten largest clones. These same data were also listed under a study on T cells expressing NK-cell markers.

The sequencing input was PBMCs. These receptors all stem from a woman younger than 30 in good health.

The chain uses TRBV6-5 and TRBJ1-3, with D uncertain. The CDR3 extends over 14 amino acids. In germline, CDR1 is MNHEY, CDR2 SVGAGI. V lost 2 bases and J 5 bases, leaving 10 bases between the germline ends. The CDR3 here is CASSYEAGRNTIYF. CDR3 nucleotides: TGTGCCAGCAGTTACGAGGCAGGAAGAAACACCATATATTTT.

This clonotype was seen repeatedly, ten times or more. This sequence joins TRBV10-3 and TRBJ2-3; TRBD2 matches 10 bases. Trimming cost V 2 bases and J 4 bases; bases outside gene matches: 12. Germline V CDR1 and CDR2: ENHRY, SYGVKD. There are 18 residues in the CDR3. CDR3 nucleotide sequence: TGTGCCATCAGTGAGATATCGTCTAGCGGGAGTCGCTCAGATACGCAGTATTTT. Translated: CAISEISSSGSRSDTQYF.

The chain combines TRBV5-1 with TRBJ2-1, with TRBD2 matching 11 bases. The V segment lost 4 bases and the J segment 0 bases; nucleotides outside the gene matches: 3. The CDR3 contains 16 residues. Germline V gene lookup returns CDR1 SGHRS and CDR2 YFSETQ. The CDR3 region has the DNA TGCGCCAGCAGCACGACTAGCGGGATCTCCTACAATGAGCAGTTCTTC. Protein: CASSTTSGISYNEQFF.

V is TRBV15 and J is TRBJ2-7; the match to TRBD1 covers 7 bases. Germline assignment: CDR1 LNHNV and CDR2 YYDKDF (reference sequence). Trimming removed 0 bases from V and 5 bases from J; junction bases left unmatched: 4. The CDR3 covers 14 residues. The CDR3 DNA sequence: TGTGCCACCAGCAGAGATAAAGGGGGCCACGAGCAGTACTTC. This translates into CATSRDKGGHEQYF.

Only a few counts were recorded for this clonotype. This rearrangement joins TRBV20-1 to TRBJ2-7; 8 bases line up with TRBD2. This CDR3 is 14 amino acids long. The J segment lost 4 bases and the V segment lost 2 bases, leaving 7 bases of the junction unmatched. Germline CDR1 is DFQATT and CDR2 is SNEGSKA (reference sequence). The CDR3 reads CSARISGRLYEQYF. Here the CDR3 DNA reads TGCAGTGCTAGAATAAGCGGGAGACTGTACGAGCAGTACTTC.

This rearrangement joins TRBV20-1 to TRBJ2-7; TRBD1 might be the D (5 bases). There are 11 residues in the CDR3. CDR1 and CDR2 from the germline V gene are DFQATT and SNEGSKA (reference sequence). V was cut by 5 bases and J by 7 bases, with 12 bases left in between. Written as DNA, the CDR3 is TGCAGTGCTCAGGGTTCGTGGGAGCAGTACTTC. Its protein product is CSAQGSWEQYF.

The V call is TRBV20-1, the J call TRBJ2-1; D might be TRBD2 (6 bases). The CDR3 spans 16 residues. Trimming removed 2 bases at V and 6 bases at J, with 20 bases between. CDR1 is DFQATT and CDR2 is SNEGSKA in the germline V gene (reference sequence). The CDR3 protein is CSARTPRVGGINEQFF. As DNA, the CDR3 is TGCAGTGCTAGAACCCCCCGGGTTGGAGGGATCAATGAGCAGTTCTTC.

J is TRBJ2-1 and V is TRBV12-3 or TRBV12-4; perhaps TRBD2 as D (6 bases). The V and J ends lost 3 bases and 12 bases respectively, with 9 bases between them. This CDR3 is built from 11 residues. The DNA of the CDR3 is TGTGCCAGCAGTTTTCTGGGGGGGCAGTTCTTC. It codes for CASSFLGGQFF.

This clonotype was seen only a few times. This chain joins TRBV4-2 and TRBJ2-7; 7 nucleotides match TRBD1. This CDR3 region has 16 residues. Germline V lookup: CDR1 LGHNA, CDR2 YNFKEQ. J was trimmed by 3 bases and V by 1 base; bases with no gene match: 9. The CDR3 is CASSQATGNVVYEQYF. The CDR3, as DNA: TGTGCCAGCAGCCAAGCGACAGGGAATGTAGTCTACGAGCAGTACTTC.